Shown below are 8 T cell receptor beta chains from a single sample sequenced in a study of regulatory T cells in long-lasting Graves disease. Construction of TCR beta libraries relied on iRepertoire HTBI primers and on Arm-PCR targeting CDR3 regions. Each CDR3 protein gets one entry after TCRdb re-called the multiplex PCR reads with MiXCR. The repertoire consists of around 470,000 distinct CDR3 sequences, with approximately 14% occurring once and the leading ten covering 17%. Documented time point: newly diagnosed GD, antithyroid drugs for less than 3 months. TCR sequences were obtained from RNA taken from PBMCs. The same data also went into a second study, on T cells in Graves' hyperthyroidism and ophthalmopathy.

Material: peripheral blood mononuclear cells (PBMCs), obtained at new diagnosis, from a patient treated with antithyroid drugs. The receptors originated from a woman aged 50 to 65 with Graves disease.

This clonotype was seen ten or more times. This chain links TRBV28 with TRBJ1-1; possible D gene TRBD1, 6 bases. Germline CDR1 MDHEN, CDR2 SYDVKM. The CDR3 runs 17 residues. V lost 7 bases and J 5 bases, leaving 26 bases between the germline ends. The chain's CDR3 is CASTLPRLRGRGTEAFF. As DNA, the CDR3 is TGTGCCAGCACCCTCCCCAGGCTAAGGGGCAGGGGAACTGAAGCTTTCTTT.

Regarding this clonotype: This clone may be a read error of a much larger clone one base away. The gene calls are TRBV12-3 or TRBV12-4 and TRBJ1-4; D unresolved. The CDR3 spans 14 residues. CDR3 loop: CASSPTTTNEKLLF. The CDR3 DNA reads TGTGCCAGCAGTCCGACAACAACTAATGAAAAACTGCTTTTT.

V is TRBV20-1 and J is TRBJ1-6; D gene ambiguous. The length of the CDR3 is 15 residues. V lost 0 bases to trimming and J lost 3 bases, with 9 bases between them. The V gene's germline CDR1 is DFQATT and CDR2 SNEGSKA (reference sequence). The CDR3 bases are TGCAGTGCTAGAGAACGACCGGGCTATAATTCACCCCTCCACTTT. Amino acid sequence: CSARERPGYNSPLHF.

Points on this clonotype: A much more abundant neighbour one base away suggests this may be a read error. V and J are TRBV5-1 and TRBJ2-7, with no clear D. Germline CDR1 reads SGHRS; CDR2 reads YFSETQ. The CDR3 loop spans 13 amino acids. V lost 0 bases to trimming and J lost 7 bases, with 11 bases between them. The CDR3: CASSLGAEDEQYF. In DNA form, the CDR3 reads TGCGCCAGCAGCTTGGGGGCAGAGGATGAGCAGTACTTC.

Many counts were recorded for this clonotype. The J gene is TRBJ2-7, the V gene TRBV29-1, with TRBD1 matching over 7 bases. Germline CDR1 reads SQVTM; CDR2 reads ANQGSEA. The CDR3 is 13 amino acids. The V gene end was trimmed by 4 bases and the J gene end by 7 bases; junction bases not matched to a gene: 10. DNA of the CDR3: TGCAGCGTTGTGTCAGACAGGGAAAAAGAGCAGTACTTC. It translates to CSVVSDREKEQYF.

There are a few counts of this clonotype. The CDR3 loop is CAWSVFEWGREDGYTF. CDR3 DNA: TGTGCCTGGAGTGTATTCGAGTGGGGCCGAGAAGATGGCTACACCTTC. The rearrangement uses TRBV30 and TRBJ1-2, with D possibly matching TRBD1 (5 bases). There are 16 residues in the CDR3. Germline loops: CDR1 GTSNPN, CDR2 SVGIG (reference sequence). V was shortened by 0 bases and J by 6 bases, with 20 bases between the two germline ends.

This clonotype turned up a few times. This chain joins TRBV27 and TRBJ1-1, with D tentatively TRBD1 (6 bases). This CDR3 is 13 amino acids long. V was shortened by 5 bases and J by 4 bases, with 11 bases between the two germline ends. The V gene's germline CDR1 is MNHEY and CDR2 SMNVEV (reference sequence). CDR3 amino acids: CASSTGQLTEAFF. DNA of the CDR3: TGTGCCAGCAGTACGGGACAACTCACTGAAGCTTTCTTT.

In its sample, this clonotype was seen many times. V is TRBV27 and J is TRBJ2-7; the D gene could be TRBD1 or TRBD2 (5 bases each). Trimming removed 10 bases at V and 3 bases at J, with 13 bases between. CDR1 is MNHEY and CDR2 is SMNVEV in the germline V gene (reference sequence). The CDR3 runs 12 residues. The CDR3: CATGTDNYEQYF. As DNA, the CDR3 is TGTGCCACCGGGACCGATAACTACGAGCAGTACTTC.